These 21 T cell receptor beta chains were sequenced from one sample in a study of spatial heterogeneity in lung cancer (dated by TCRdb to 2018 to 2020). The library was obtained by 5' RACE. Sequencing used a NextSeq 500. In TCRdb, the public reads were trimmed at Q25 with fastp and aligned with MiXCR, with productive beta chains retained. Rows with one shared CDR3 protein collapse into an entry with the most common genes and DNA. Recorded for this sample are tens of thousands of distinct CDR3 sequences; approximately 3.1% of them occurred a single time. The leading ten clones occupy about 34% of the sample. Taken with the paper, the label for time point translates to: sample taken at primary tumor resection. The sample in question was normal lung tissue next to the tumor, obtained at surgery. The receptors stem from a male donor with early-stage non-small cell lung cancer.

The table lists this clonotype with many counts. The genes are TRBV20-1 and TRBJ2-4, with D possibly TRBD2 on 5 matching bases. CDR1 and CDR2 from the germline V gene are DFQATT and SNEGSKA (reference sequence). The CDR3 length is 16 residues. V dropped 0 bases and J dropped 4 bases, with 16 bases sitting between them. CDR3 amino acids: CSARDPNDLAKNIQYF. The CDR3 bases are TGCAGTGCTAGAGACCCCAATGACCTAGCTAAAAACATTCAGTACTTC.

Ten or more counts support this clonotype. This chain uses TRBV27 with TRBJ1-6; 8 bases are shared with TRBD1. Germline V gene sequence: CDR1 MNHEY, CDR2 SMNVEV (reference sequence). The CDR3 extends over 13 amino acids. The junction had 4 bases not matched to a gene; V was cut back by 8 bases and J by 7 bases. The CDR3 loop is CASGDRLNSPLHF. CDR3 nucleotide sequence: TGTGCCAGCGGGGACAGGCTGAATTCACCCCTCCACTTT.

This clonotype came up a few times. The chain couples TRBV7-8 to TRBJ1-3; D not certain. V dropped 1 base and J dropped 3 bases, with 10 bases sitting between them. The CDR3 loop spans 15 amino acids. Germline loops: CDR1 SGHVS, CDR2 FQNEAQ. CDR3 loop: CASSLVRQFGNTIYF. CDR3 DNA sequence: TGTGCCAGCAGCTTAGTCCGGCAGTTTGGAAACACCATATATTTT.

DNA of the CDR3: TGCAGTGCTAGTGGGACAGGGGGCTCCTACGAGCAGTACTTC. It translates to CSASGTGGSYEQYF. This rearrangement joins TRBV20-1 to TRBJ2-7, with 11 nucleotides matching TRBD1. Germline V gene sequence: CDR1 DFQATT, CDR2 SNEGSKA (reference sequence). The CDR3 contains 14 residues. V lost 3 bases, J lost 0 bases, and 1 base stayed unmatched.

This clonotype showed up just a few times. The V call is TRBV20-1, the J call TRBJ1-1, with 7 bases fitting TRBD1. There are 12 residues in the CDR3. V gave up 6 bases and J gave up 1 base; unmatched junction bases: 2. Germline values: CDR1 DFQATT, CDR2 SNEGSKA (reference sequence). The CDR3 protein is CSANRGNTEAFF. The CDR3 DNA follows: TGCAGTGCAAACAGGGGGAACACTGAAGCTTTCTTT.

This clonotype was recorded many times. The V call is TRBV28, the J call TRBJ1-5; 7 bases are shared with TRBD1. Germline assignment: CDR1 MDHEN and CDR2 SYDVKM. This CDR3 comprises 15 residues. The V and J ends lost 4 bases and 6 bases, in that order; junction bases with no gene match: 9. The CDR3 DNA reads TGTGCCAGCAGTTCCCCAGGGGGGCTGCGTCAGCCCCAGCATTTT. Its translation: CASSSPGGLRQPQHF. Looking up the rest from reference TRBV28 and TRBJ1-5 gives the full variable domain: DVKVTQSSRYLVKRTGEKVFLECVQDMDHENMFWYRQDPGLGLRLIYFSYDVKMKEKGDIPEGYSVSREKKERFSLILESASTNQTSMYLCASSSPGGLRQPQHFGDGTRLSIL.

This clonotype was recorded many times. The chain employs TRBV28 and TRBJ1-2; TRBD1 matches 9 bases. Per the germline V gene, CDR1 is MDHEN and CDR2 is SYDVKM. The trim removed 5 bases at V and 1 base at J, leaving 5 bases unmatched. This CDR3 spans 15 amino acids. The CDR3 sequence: CASSRRQGVNYGYTF. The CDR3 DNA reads TGTGCCAGCAGTCGTCGACAGGGGGTTAACTATGGCTACACCTTC.

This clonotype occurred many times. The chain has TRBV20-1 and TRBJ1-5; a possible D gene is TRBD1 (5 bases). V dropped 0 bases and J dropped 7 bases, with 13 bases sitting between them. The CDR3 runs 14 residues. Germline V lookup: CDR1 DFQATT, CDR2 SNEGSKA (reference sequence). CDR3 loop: CSARDQGAGQPQHF. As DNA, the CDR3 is TGCAGTGCTAGAGATCAAGGGGCAGGGCAGCCCCAGCATTTT.

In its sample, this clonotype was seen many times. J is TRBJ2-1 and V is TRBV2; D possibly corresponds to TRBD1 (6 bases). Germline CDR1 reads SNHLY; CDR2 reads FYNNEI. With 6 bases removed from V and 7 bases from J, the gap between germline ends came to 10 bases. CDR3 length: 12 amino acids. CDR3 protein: CASSPDRNEQFF. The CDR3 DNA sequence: TGTGCCAGCAGCCCCGACAGGAATGAGCAGTTCTTC.

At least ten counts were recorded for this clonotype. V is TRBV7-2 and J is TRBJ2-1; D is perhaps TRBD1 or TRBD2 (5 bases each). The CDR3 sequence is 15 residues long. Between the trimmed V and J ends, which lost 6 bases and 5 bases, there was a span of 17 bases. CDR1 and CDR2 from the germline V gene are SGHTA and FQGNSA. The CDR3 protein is CASSPPGRQDNEQFF. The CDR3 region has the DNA TGTGCCAGCAGTCCTCCGGGACGCCAGGACAATGAGCAGTTCTTC.

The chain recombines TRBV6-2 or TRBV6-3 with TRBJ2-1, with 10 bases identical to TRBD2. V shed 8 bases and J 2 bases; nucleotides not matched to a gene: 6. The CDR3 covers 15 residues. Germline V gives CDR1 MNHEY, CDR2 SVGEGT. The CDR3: CASVNLAGAYNEQFF. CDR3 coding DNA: TGTGCCAGCGTTAACCTAGCGGGGGCCTACAATGAGCAGTTCTTC.

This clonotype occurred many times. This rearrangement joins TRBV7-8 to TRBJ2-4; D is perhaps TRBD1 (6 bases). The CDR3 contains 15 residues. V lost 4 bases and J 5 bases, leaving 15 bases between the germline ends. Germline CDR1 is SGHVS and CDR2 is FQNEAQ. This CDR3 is CASSSGQGSQNIQYF. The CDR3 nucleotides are TGTGCCAGCAGCTCAGGGCAGGGGAGCCAAAACATTCAGTACTTC.

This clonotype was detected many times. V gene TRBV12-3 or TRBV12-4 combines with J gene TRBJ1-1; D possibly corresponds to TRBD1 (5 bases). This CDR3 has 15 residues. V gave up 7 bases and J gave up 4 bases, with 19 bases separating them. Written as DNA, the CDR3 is TGTGCCAGCACCAAGGGGTCGTTACCTTCCACTGAAGCTTTCTTT. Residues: CASTKGSLPSTEAFF.

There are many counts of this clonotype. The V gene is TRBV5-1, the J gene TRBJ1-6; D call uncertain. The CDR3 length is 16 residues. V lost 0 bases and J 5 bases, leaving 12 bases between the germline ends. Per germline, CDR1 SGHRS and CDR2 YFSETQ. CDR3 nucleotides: TGCGCCAGCAGCTTGGAATCCCGGCGAGATAATTCACCCCTCCACTTT. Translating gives CASSLESRRDNSPLHF. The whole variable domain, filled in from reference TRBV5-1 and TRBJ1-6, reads KAGVTQTPRYLIKTRGQQVTLSCSPISGHRSVSWYQQTPGQGLQFLFEYFSETQRNKGNFPGRFSGRQFSNSRSEMNVSTLELGDSALYLCASSLESRRDNSPLHFGNGTRLTVT.

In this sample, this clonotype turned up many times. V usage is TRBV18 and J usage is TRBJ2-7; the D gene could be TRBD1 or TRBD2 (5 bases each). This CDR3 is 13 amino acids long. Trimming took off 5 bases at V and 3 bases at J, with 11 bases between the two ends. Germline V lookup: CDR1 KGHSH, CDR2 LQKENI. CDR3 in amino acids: CASSTGTNYEQYF. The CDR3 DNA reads TGTGCCAGCTCAACCGGGACCAACTACGAGCAGTACTTC. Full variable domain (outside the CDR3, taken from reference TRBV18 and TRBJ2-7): NAGVMQNPRHLVRRRGQEARLRCSPMKGHSHVYWYRQLPEEGLKFMVYLQKENIIDESGMPKERFSAEFPKEGPSILRIQQVVRGDSAAYFCASSTGTNYEQYFGPGTRLTVT.

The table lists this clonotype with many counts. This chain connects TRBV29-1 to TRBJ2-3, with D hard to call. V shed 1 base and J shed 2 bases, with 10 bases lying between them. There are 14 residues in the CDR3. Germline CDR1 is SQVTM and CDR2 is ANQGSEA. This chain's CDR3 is CSVEGVQATDTQYF. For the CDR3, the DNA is TGCAGCGTTGAAGGCGTGCAGGCCACAGATACGCAGTATTTT.

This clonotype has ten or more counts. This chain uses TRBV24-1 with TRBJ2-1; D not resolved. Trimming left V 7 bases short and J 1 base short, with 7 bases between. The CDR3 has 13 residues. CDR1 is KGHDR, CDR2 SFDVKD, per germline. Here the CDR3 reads CATRRSSYNEQFF. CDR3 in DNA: TGTGCCACCAGAAGATCGTCCTACAATGAGCAGTTCTTC.

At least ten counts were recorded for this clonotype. The CDR3 sequence: CASSEEGGRGEQYF. CDR3 DNA: TGTGCCAGCAGTGAGGAGGGAGGGCGAGGCGAGCAGTACTTC. This sequence joins TRBV2 and TRBJ2-7; 7 bases fit TRBD2. This CDR3 is 14 amino acids long. Germline V gene data show CDR1 as SNHLY and CDR2 as FYNNEI. V lost 3 bases and J lost 6; bases outside the gene matches: 8.

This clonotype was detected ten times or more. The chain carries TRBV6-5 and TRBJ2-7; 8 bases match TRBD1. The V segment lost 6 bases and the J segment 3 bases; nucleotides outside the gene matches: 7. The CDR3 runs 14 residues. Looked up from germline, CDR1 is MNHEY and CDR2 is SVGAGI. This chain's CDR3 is CASSAGTGVYEQYF. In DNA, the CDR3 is TGTGCCAGCAGCGCCGGGACAGGAGTCTACGAGCAGTACTTC.

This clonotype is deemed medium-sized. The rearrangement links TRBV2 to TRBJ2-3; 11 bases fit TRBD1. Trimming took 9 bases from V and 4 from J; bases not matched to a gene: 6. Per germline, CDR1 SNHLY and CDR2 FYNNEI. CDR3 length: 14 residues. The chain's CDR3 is CARERDRGADTQYF. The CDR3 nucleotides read TGTGCCAGGGAGAGGGACAGGGGGGCAGATACGCAGTATTTT.

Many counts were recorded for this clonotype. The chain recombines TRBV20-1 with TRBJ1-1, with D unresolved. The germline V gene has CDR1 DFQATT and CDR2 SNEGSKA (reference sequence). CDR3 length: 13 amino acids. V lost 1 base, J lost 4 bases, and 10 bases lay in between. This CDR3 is CSARGIRFTEAFF. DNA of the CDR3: TGCAGTGCTAGAGGTATCCGTTTCACTGAAGCTTTCTTT.